The clone carrying this TCR beta chain was picked up a small number of times. Its antigen is still unknown. The CDR3 has 14 amino acids. The trim removed 2 bases at V and 8 bases at J, leaving 11 bases unmatched. The germline V gene encodes CDR1 DFQATT and CDR2 SNEGSKA (reference sequence). These data originate in a study of T-cell reconstitution after alpha-beta-depleted transplantation in children. Study results and limitations: The authors attributed T-cell counts and diversity one year after transplant mostly to newly produced T cells. There were reportedly several hundred expanded graft clones from which alpha-beta T cells came about two months after transplant.

A library of TCRbeta sequences, prepared with unique molecular identifiers, was generated. Each CDR3 protein is one row after TCRdb ran MiXCR on the PCR reads. The sample holds about 580,000 distinct CDR3 sequences; roughly 24% are singletons and the top ten take 13% to 15%. This sequence was found in a boy younger than two who had a stem cell transplant for acute myeloid leukemia, so the T cells may come from the graft donor. Sequenced material: PBMCs, mostly from graft donor cells, taken 360 days after TCRalphabeta/CD19-depleted stem cell transplant. This sequence joins TRBV20-1 and TRBJ1-2, with 7 bases matching TRBD1. The CDR3 DNA reads TGCAGTGCTAGATTGCTCGACAGGGCCGGGGGCTACACCTTC. As protein: CSARLLDRAGGYTF.